The following is a T cell receptor (beta chain) sequence with its context. Germline values: CDR1 MGHDK, CDR2 SYGVNS. This CDR3 has 12 amino acids. Trimming stripped 9 bases from V and 3 bases from J, with 11 bases between. These data are taken from a study of control samples from healthy donors and cancer patients. Generated by immunoSEQ multiplex PCR, the TCRdb table keeps only in-frame clones and is missing some. The data contain about 190,000 clones, about 93% of them singletons. Sequencing used blood. The gene calls are TRBV25-1 and TRBJ2-5; no clear D. The sequence derives from a man aged 18 to 35 in good health. The CDR3 region is CASNTLEETQYF. The DNA for the CDR3 is TGTGCCAGTAACACCCTGGAAGAGACCCAGTACTTC.